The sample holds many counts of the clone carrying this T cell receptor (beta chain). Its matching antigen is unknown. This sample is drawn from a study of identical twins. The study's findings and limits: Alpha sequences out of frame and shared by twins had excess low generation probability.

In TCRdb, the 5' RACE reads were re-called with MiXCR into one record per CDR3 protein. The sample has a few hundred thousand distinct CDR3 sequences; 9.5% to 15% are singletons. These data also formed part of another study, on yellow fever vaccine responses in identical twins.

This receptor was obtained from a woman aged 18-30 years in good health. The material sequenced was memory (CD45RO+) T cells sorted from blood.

CDR3 sequence: CASSQTQGGAYEQYF. CDR3 DNA sequence: TGCGCCAGCAGCCAAACCCAAGGCGGGGCCTACGAGCAGTACTTC. The chain combines TRBV4-3 with TRBJ2-7; tentatively, D is TRBD2 (6 bases). This CDR3 has 15 residues. Germline assignment: CDR1 LGHNA and CDR2 YSLEER. V lost 2 bases and J 2 bases, leaving 13 bases between the germline ends.